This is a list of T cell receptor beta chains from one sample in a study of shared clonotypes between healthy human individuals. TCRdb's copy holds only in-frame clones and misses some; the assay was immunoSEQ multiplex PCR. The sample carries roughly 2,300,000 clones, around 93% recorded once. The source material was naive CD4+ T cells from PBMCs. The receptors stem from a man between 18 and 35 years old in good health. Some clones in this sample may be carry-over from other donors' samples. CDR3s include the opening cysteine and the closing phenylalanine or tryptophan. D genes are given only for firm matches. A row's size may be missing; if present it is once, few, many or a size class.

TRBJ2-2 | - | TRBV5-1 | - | TGCGCCAGCAGCTCTGCCGGATCCAGTACCGGGGAGCTGTTTTTT | CASSSAGSSTGELFF
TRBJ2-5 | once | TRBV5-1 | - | TGCGCCAGCAGCTTGGCCAGGGGGGGTCGACTGGAGACCCAGTACTTC | CASSLARGGRLETQYF
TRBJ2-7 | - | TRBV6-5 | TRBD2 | TGTGCCAGCAGTGTGGGCGGGAGGGTCCACGAGCAGTACTTC | CASSVGGRVHEQYF
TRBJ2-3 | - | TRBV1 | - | TGCACCAGCAGCCCTTTAGCGGGAGGTAGCACAGATACGCAGTATTTT | CTSSPLAGGSTDTQYF
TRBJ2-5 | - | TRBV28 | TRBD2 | TGTGCCAGCAGTCCCGGGGCGGGGGACCTTGACCAAGAGACCCAGTACTTC | CASSPGAGDLDQETQYF
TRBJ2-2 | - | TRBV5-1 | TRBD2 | TGCGCCAGCACCCCGATACCCGGGGGAGGGCAATCCGGGGAGCTGTTTTTT | CASTPIPGGGQSGELFF
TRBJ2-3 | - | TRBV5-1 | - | TGCGCCAGCAGCTTGCTAGGGCAGCGCGCAGATACGCAGTATTTT | CASSLLGQRADTQYF
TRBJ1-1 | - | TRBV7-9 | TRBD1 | TGTGCCAGCAGCTGGGGACTTCCGGGACAGGGGGCAACGAACACTGAAGCTTTCTTT | CASSWGLPGQGATNTEAFF
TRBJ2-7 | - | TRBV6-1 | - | TGTGCCAGCAGTGCCCCACGGAGGCAGGGGAGCTACGAGCAGTACTTC | CASSAPRRQGSYEQYF
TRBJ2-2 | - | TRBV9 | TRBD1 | TGTGCCAGCAGCACGTCTGACAGGGCGTTTGGCGGGGAGCTGTTTTTT | CASSTSDRAFGGELFF
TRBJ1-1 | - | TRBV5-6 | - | TGTGCCAGCAGCGCCAGATCTAGGGGTAACACTGAAGCTTTCTTT | CASSARSRGNTEAFF
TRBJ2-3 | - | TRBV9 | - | TGTGCCAGCAAAGAAGCAGGGGGGATCACAGATACGCAGTATTTT | CASKEAGGITDTQYF
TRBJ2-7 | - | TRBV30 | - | TGTGCCTGGAGTGTGGTAGCAGGGAGAAACGAGCAGTACTTC | CAWSVVAGRNEQYF